The T cell receptor (beta chain) under discussion was sequenced for a study of breast tumors, draining lymph nodes, adjacent tissues. TCRdb called the multiplex PCR reads again in MiXCR, with one record for every CDR3 protein. Here the sample spans approximately 190,000 distinct CDR3 sequences, around 29% being singletons. Findings of the study overall: Luminal-like breast cancer showed significantly greater tumor-nontumor repertoire similarity than basal-like breast cancer did. Findings are consistent with lymph node origin and intratumoral expansion of most tumor T cells.

The CDR3 length is 13 residues. The V gene lost 4 bases and the J gene lost 8 bases, with 15 bases spanning the gap. The germline CDR1 and CDR2 sequences are SGHTS and YDEGEE. Samples came from axillary lymph nodes draining the breast cancer. This clonotype has at least ten counts. Its target is unknown. This TCR was recovered from a female donor with breast cancer. Some clones in this sample may be carry-over from other donors' samples. Source material: axillary lymph node tissue. This chain links TRBV5-8 with TRBJ1-2; possibly TRBD1 for D (6 bases). CDR3 nucleotide sequence: TGTGCCAGCAGCCCCGGACAGCTCAGGGGCTACACCTTC. Protein: CASSPGQLRGYTF.